Here is one T cell receptor (beta chain) with its context. The CDR3 runs to 12 residues. Per the germline V gene, CDR1 is SGDLS and CDR2 is YYNGEE. The V end lost 4 bases, the J end lost 0 bases, and 4 bases lay between the germline ends. This entry comes from a study of control samples from healthy donors and cancer patients. The table came from immunoSEQ multiplex PCR; TCRdb's copy has only in-frame clones and leaves some out. The sample lists roughly 80,000 clones, around nine tenths seen once, with 5.7% in the top ten. The chain has TRBV9 and TRBJ1-1, with no clear D. The sequencing sample was made of blood. The source of this sequence is a woman in her forties or fifties in good health. Here the CDR3 DNA reads TGTGCCAGCAGCCCCATGAACACTGAAGCTTTCTTT. Translating it yields CASSPMNTEAFF.